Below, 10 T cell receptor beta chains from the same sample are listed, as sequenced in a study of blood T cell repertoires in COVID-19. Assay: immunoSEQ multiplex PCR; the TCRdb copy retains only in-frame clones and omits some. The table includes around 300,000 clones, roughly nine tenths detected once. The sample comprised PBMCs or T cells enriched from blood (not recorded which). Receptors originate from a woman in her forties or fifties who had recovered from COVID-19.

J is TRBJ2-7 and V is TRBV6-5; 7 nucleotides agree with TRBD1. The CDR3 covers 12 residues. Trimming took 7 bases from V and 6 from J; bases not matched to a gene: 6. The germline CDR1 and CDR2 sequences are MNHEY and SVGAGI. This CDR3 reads CASTDRVREQYF. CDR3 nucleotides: TGTGCCAGCACCGACAGGGTACGCGAGCAGTACTTC.

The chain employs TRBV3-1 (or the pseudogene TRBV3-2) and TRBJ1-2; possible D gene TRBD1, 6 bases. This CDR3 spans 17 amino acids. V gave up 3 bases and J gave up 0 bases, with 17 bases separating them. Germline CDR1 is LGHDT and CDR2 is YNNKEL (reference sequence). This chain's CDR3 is CASSQQTTGATNYGYTF. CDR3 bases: TGTGCCAGCAGCCAGCAAACGACAGGAGCTACTAACTATGGCTACACCTTC.

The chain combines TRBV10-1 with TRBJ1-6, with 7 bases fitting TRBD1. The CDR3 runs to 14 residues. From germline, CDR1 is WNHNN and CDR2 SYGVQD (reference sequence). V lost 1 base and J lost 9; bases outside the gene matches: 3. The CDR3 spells CASSEFQGGSPLHF. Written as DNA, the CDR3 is TGCGCCAGCAGTGAGTTCCAGGGGGGTTCACCCCTCCACTTT.

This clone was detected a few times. The CDR3 is CASLEQPNSPLHF. CDR3 nucleotides: TGTGCCAGTTTGGAACAGCCGAATTCACCCCTCCACTTT. J is TRBJ1-6 and V is TRBV19; no clear D. Germline lookup yields CDR1 LNHDA and CDR2 SQIVND (reference sequence). The CDR3 extends over 13 amino acids. The V gene lost 8 bases and the J gene lost 7 bases, with 12 bases spanning the gap.

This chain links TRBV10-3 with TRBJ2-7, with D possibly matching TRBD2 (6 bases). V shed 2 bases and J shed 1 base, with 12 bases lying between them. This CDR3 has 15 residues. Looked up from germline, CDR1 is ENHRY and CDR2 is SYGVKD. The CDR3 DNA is TGTGCCATCAGTGAGGATGGTAGCGGATCCTACGAGCAGTACTTC. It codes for CAISEDGSGSYEQYF.

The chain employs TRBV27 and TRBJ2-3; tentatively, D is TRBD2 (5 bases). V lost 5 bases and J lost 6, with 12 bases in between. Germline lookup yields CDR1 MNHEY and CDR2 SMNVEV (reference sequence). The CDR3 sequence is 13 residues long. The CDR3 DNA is TGTGCCAGCAGTGTCCCGGGGTTGGATACGCAGTATTTT. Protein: CASSVPGLDTQYF.

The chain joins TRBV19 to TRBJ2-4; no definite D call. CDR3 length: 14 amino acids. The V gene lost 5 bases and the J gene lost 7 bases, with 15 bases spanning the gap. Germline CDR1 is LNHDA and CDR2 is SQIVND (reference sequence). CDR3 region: CASSLTTLGNIQYF. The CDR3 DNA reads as TGTGCCAGTAGTCTAACCACCCTCGGGAACATTCAGTACTTC.

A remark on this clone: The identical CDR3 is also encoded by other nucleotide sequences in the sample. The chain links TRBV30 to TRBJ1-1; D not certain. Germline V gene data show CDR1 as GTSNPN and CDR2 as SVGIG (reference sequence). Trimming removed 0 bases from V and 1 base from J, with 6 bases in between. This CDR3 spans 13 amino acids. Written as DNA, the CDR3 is TGTGCCTGGAGTGTTGCGGGGAACACTGAAGCTTTCTTT. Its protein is CAWSVAGNTEAFF.

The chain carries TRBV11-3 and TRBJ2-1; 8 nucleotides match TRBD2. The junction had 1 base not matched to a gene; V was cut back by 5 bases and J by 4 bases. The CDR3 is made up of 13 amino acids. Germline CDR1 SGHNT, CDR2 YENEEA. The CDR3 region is CASSTGGYNEQFF. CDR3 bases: TGTGCCAGCAGCACGGGGGGGTACAATGAGCAGTTCTTC.

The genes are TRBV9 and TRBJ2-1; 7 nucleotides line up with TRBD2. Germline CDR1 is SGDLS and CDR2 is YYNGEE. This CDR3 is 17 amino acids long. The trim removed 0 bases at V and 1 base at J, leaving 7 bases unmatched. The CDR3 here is CASSVGGTGGSYNEQFF. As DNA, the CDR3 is TGTGCCAGCAGCGTAGGAGGGACGGGAGGATCCTACAATGAGCAGTTCTTC.